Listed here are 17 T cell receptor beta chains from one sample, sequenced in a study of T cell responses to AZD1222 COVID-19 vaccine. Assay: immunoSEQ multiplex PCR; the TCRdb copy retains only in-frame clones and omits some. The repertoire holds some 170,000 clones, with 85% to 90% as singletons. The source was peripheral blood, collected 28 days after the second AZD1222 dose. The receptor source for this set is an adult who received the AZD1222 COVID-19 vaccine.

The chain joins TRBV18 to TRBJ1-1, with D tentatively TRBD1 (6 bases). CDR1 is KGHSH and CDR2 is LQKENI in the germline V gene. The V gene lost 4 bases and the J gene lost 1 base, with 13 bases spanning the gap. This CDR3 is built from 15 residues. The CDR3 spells CASSRGDTRNTEAFF. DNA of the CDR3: TGTGCCAGCTCACGGGGGGACACAAGGAACACTGAAGCTTTCTTT.

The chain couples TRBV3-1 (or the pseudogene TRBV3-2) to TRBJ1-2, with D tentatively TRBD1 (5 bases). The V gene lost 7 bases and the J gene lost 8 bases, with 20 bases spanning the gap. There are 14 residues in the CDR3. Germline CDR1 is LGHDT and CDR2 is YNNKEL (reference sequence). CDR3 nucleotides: TGTGCCAGCACCCCGGTGGAGGGGAGAGGAGGCTACACCTTC. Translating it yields CASTPVEGRGGYTF.

As DNA, the CDR3 is TGTGCCACCAGCAGAGGCACCGGGACTAGTCTCGGCGAGCAGTACTTC. Translated: CATSRGTGTSLGEQYF. J is TRBJ2-7 and V is TRBV15, with 8 nucleotides matching TRBD2. Per germline, CDR1 LNHNV and CDR2 YYDKDF (reference sequence). J was trimmed by 6 bases and V by 1 base; bases with no gene match: 11. This CDR3 spans 16 amino acids.

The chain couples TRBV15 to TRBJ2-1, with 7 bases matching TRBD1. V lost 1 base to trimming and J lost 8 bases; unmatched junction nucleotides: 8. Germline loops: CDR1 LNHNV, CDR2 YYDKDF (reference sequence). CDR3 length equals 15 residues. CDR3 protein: CATSRGTGTLDEQFF. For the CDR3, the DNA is TGTGCCACCAGCAGAGGGACAGGAACTTTAGATGAGCAGTTCTTC. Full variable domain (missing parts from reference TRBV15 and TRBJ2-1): DAMVIQNPRYQVTQFGKPVTLSCSQTLNHNVMYWYQQKSSQAPKLLFHYYDKDFNNEADTPDNFQSRRPNTSFCFLDIRSPGLGDTAMYLCATSRGTGTLDEQFFGPGTRLTVL.

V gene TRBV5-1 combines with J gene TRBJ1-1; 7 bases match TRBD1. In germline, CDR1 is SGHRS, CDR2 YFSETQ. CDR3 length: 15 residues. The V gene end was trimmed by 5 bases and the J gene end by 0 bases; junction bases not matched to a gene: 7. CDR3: CASSSGQRMNTEAFF. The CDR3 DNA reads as TGCGCCAGCAGTTCGGGACAGAGAATGAACACTGAAGCTTTCTTT.

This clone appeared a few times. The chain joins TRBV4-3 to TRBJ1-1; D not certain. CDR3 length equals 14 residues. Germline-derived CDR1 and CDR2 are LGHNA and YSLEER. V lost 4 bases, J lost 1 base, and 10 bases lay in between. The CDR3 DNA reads TGCGCCAGCAGCCTACGACGGGAGAACACTGAAGCTTTCTTT. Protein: CASSLRRENTEAFF.

This chain's CDR3 is CASSQGKSSYNEQFF. CDR3 nucleotides: TGCGCCAGCAGCCAAGGAAAAAGCTCCTACAATGAGCAGTTCTTC. This chain uses TRBV4-3 with TRBJ2-1; no clear D gene. There are 15 residues in the CDR3. Trimming removed 1 base at V and 0 bases at J, with 7 bases between. In germline, CDR1 is LGHNA, CDR2 YSLEER.

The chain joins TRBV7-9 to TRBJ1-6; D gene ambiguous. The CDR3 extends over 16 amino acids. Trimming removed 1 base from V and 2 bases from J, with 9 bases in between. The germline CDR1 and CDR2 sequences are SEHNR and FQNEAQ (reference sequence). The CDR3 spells CASSLGAGAYNSPLHF. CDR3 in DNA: TGTGCCAGCAGCTTAGGGGCAGGAGCCTATAATTCACCCCTCCACTTT. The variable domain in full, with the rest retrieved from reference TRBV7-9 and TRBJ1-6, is DTGVSQNPRHKITKRGQNVTFRCDPISEHNRLYWYRQTLGQGPEFLTYFQNEAQLEKSRLLSDRFSAERPKGSFSTLEIQRTEQGDSAMYLCASSLGAGAYNSPLHFGNGTRLTVT.

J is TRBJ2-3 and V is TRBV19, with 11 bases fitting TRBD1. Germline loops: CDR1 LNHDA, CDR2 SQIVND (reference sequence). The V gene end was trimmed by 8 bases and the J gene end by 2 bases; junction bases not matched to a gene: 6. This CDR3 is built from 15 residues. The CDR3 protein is CASQGQGVYTDTQYF. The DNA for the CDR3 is TGTGCCAGTCAGGGACAGGGGGTTTACACAGATACGCAGTATTTT. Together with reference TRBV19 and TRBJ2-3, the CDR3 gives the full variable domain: DGGITQSPKYLFRKEGQNVTLSCEQNLNHDAMYWYRQDPGQGLRLIYYSQIVNDFQKGDIAEGYSVSREKKESFPLTVTSAQKNPTAFYLCASQGQGVYTDTQYFGPGTRLTVL.

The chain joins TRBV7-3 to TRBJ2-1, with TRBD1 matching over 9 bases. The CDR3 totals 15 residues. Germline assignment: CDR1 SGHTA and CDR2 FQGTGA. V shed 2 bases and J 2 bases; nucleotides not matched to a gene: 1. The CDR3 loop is CASSLGTGTYNEQFF. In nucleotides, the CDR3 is TGTGCCAGCAGCTTAGGGACAGGGACCTACAATGAGCAGTTCTTC.

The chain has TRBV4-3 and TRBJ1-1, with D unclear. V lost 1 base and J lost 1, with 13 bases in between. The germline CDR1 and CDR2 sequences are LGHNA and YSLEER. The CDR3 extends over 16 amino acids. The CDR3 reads CASSQGLPAGNTEAFF. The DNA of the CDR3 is TGCGCCAGCAGCCAAGGACTCCCGGCGGGGAACACTGAAGCTTTCTTT.

The CDR3 loop is CSARAVVAFF. The CDR3 region has the DNA TGCAGTGCTCGGGCGGTAGTAGCTTTCTTT. The chain combines TRBV20-1 with TRBJ1-1; D gene uncertain. The germline gives CDR1 DFQATT, CDR2 SNEGSKA (reference sequence). Trimming took 5 bases from V and 10 from J, leaving 11 bases between them. The CDR3 runs to 10 residues.

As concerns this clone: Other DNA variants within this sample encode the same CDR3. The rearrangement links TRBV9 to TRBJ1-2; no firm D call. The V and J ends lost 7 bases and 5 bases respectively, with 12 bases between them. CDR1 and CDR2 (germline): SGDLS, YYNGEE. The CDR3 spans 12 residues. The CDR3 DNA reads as TGTGCCAGCGCCCTCGGGAGTTATGGCTACACCTTC. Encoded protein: CASALGSYGYTF.

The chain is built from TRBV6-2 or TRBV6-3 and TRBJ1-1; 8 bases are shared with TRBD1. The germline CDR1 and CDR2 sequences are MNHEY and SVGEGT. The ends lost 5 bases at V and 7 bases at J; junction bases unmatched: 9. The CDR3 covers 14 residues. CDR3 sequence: CASSHRGSGHEAFF. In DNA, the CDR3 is TGTGCCAGCAGTCACAGGGGGTCGGGACATGAAGCTTTCTTT.

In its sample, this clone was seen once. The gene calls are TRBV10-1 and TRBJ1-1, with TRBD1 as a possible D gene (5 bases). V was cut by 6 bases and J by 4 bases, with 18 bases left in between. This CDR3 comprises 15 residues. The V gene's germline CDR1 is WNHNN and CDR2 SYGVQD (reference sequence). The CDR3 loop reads CASSPSLAGGTEAFF. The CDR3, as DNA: TGCGCCAGCAGCCCTTCCCTCGCGGGGGGCACTGAAGCTTTCTTT.

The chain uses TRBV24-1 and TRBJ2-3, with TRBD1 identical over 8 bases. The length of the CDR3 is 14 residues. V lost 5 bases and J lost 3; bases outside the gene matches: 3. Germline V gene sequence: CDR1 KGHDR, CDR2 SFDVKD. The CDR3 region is CATSGDRGTDTQYF. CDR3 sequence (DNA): TGTGCCACCAGTGGAGACAGGGGAACAGATACGCAGTATTTT.

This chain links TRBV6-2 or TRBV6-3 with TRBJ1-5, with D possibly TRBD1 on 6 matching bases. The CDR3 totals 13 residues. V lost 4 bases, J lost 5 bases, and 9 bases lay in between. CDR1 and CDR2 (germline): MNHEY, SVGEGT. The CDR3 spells CASSSRGDQPQHF. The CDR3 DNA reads TGTGCCAGCAGTTCCAGGGGTGATCAGCCCCAGCATTTT.